These T cell receptor beta chains were read from a single sample in a study of OX40 agonist ivuxolimab in advanced cancers. TCRdb's table, derived via immunoSEQ multiplex PCR, lists solely in-frame clones and lacks some. The table lists around 60,000 clones, over 75% of them singletons, with about a sixth in the top ten. The source was CD4+ or CD8+ T cells sorted from blood, collected in a trial of the OX40 agonist ivuxolimab. The receptors come from an adult with an advanced solid tumor such as melanoma, head and neck, liver or kidney cancer. The CDR3 runs from the conserved cysteine through the conserved F or W. Fields, in order: J gene, clone size, V gene, D gene, CDR3 protein, CDR3 DNA. D genes are given only for firm matches. Where a row states a size, it is once, few, many or the class of an expanded clone; other rows omit it.

TRBJ2-7	-	TRBV5-1	TRBD2	CASSPLSGRSYEQYF	TGCGCCAGCAGCCCCCTAAGCGGGAGATCCTACGAGCAGTACTTC
TRBJ1-1	-	TRBV7-3	-	CASSLTGGDTEAFF	TGTGCCAGCAGCTTAACGGGTGGTGACACTGAAGCTTTCTTT
TRBJ2-7	-	TRBV27	-	CASSAPGGEQYF	TGTGCCAGCAGTGCGCCAGGAGGCGAGCAGTACTTC
TRBJ2-7	-	TRBV11-3	TRBD2	CASSRRLAGNDEQYF	TGTGCCAGCAGCCGTAGACTAGCGGGAAACGACGAGCAGTACTTC
TRBJ2-1	-	TRBV2	TRBD2	CASSEALIAGVNNEQFF	TGTGCCAGCAGTGAAGCGCTTATAGCGGGAGTGAACAATGAGCAGTTCTTC
TRBJ2-4	-	TRBV19	-	CASRGGTWGNIQYF	TGTGCCAGTCGAGGCGGGACGTGGGGAAACATTCAGTACTTC
TRBJ2-7	-	TRBV14	TRBD2	CASSTSGSSYEQYF	TGTGCCAGCAGCACCAGCGGGAGCTCCTACGAGCAGTACTTC
TRBJ1-1	once	TRBV4-3	-	CASSQGKENTEAFF	TGCGCCAGCAGCCAAGGCAAGGAGAACACTGAAGCTTTCTTT
TRBJ2-1	once	TRBV15	-	CATSRTTPTEQFF	TGTGCCACCAGCAGAACTACCCCGACGGAGCAGTTCTTC
TRBJ1-3	-	TRBV4-3	TRBD1	CASSGDRVGNTIYF	TGCGCCAGCAGCGGGGACAGGGTCGGAAACACCATATATTTT